The sequence of this T cell receptor beta chain was determined in a study of Ad26.COV2.S vaccination and SARS-CoV-2 variants. Background on the study: Once, or twice with 56 days between doses, Ad26.COV2.S was given intramuscularly.

Method: immunoSEQ multiplex PCR; TCRdb's copy keeps in-frame clones and lacks some. The sample has approximately 280,000 clones; around 87% are singletons. Treatment noted: roughly 19 received Ad26.COV2.S at low or high dose, single or two shots; several received placebo; per-sample allocation not given. Each sample was drawn 63 days after the first injection (of vaccine or placebo). An Ad26 vector that expressed Wuhan-strain SARS-CoV-2 spike constituted the vaccine. About this clone itself: The antigen is unknown.

The CDR3 is made up of 13 amino acids. CDR1 is GTSNPN and CDR2 is SVGIG in the germline V gene (reference sequence). The ends were cut back, 8 bases at V and 5 bases at J, with 19 bases in the middle. Overall study results and limits: Vaccine and placebo groups showed comparable non-spike TCR breadth. Once vaccination had occurred, spike-specific CD8+ and CD4+ T cell responses reportedly showed substantial breadth.

The receptor comes from a person between 18 and 65 years old who received the Ad26.COV2.S COVID-19 vaccine or a placebo. The sample in question was peripheral blood, obtained in a trial of Ad26.COV2.S vaccine versus placebo. V gene TRBV30 combines with J gene TRBJ2-7; D possibly corresponds to TRBD1 (6 bases). The chain's CDR3 is CAGARTGIHEQYF. For the CDR3, the DNA is TGTGCCGGGGCCCGAACAGGGATCCACGAGCAGTACTTC. Filled out from reference TRBV30 and TRBJ2-7, the complete variable domain reads SQTIHQWPATLVQPVGSPLSLECTVEGTSNPNLYWYRQAAGRGLQLLFYSVGIGQISSEVPQNLSASRPQDRQFILSSKKLLLSDSGFYLCAGARTGIHEQYFGPGTRLTVT.